The clone carrying this TCR beta chain was detected a few times. At the DNA level, this CDR3 is encoded by other sequences in the same sample as well. Some clones are missing from TCRdb's copy, which holds only in-frame ones; the method was immunoSEQ multiplex PCR. The sample has under 300,000 clones; around 80% are singletons. All enrollees were roughly 18 to 89 years old and from about 25 US areas. The CDR3 has 15 residues. Germline assignment: CDR1 KGHSH and CDR2 LQKENI. Trimming removed 3 bases from V and 8 bases from J; junction bases left unmatched: 3. This entry comes from a study of blood T cell repertoires in COVID-19. Study information: In each case, the material was cDNA or gDNA derived from T cells, B-cell-depleted T cells, or PBMCs.

The TCR originated in a man aged 40-49 years who had recovered from COVID-19. Sequenced input: PBMCs or T cells enriched from blood (not recorded which). The V and J genes are TRBV18 and TRBJ2-1; TRBD2 agrees at 14 bases. The CDR3 coding sequence is TGTGCCAGCTCACCCGGACTAGCGGGAGGTGATGAGCAGTTCTTC. Protein: CASSPGLAGGDEQFF.